The present entry profiles one T cell receptor beta chain with its context. Germline lookup yields CDR1 MNHEY and CDR2 SVGAGI. V was pared by 5 bases and J by 5 bases, with 10 bases of the junction left unmatched. This CDR3 region has 15 residues. This sample stems from a study of memory CD4+ T cells and cytomegalovirus serostatus. Turning to the study itself: Of the healthy Belgian adults, 9 were CMV seropositive and 24 seronegative.

Single viable CD3+CD4+CD8-CD45RO+ cells were sorted as the memory CD4+ T cells. In the source study's methods: Out-of-frame sequences were removed, leaving around 2,000,000 distinct TCRbeta sequences. The data were produced by immunoSEQ multiplex PCR, yet TCRdb's version contains in-frame clones alone and is incomplete. V, J and clone size were drawn from that table, and D and trimming were deduced from the DNA. The sample records 65,000 to 95,000 clones, 80% being singletons. This sequence originates from an adult in good health and CMV-seronegative. The specimen was memory CD4+ T cells from blood. The gene calls are TRBV6-5 and TRBJ2-3, with 7 nucleotides matching TRBD1. Written as DNA, the CDR3 is TGTGCCAGCAGTGCCTCTAGGGGGCGTCAAGATACGCAGTATTTT. The encoded protein is CASSASRGRQDTQYF.